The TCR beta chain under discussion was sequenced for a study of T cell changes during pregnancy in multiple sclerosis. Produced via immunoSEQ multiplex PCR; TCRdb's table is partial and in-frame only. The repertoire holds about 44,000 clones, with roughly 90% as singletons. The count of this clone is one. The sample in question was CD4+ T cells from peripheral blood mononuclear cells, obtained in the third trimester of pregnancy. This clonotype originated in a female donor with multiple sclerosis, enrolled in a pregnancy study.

The CDR3 spells CASSITQGANTGELFF. The DNA for the CDR3 is TGTGCCAGTAGTATTACCCAGGGGGCGAACACCGGGGAGCTGTTTTTT. This chain connects TRBV19 to TRBJ2-2, with 7 bases that match TRBD1. Losses at the gene ends were 3 bases for V and 0 bases for J; bases not matched to a gene: 4. The germline V gene encodes CDR1 LNHDA and CDR2 SQIVND (reference sequence). The CDR3 loop spans 16 amino acids.